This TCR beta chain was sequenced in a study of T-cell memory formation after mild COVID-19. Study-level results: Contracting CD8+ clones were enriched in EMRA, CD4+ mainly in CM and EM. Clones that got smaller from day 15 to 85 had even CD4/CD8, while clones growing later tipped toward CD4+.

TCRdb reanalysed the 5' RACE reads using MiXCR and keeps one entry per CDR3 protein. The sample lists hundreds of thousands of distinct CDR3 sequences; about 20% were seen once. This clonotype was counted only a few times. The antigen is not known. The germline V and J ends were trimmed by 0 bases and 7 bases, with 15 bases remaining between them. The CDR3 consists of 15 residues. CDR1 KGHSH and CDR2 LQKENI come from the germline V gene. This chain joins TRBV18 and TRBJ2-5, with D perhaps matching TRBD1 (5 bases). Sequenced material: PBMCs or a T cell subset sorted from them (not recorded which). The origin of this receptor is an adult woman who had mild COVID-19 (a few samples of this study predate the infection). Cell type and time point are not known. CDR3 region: CASSPPGGAPGTQYF. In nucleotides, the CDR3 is TGTGCCAGCTCACCACCGGGTGGGGCTCCAGGGACCCAGTACTTC.